Listed here is a single T cell receptor (beta chain). Its matching antigen is unknown. This sample stems from a study of identical twins. Whole-study findings and limits: Twins shared out-of-frame alpha sequences with excess low generation probability.

Trimming took off 3 bases at V and 4 bases at J, with 8 bases between the two ends. This CDR3 has 13 residues. CDR1 is MNHEY and CDR2 is SVGAGI in the germline V gene. TCRdb ran MiXCR on the 5' RACE reads and lists one entry per CDR3 protein. The sample lists roughly 470,000 distinct CDR3 sequences; about 13% were seen once. These data also featured in a second study, about yellow fever vaccine responses in identical twins.

The specimen was CD4+ T cells sorted from blood. This TCR was sampled from a woman between 18 and 30 years old in good health. This chain uses TRBV6-5 with TRBJ2-3; the D call may be TRBD1 or TRBD2 (5 bases each). The CDR3 region is CASSYMGADTQYF. CDR3 in DNA: TGTGCCAGCAGTTATATGGGGGCAGATACGCAGTATTTT.